This T cell receptor beta chain emerged from a study of regulatory T cells in long-lasting Graves disease. The CDR3 sequence is 17 residues long. The germline V gene has CDR1 MNHNS and CDR2 SASEGT. V shed 5 bases, J shed 3 bases, and the junction held 16 bases outside the gene matches. Assembly of TCR beta libraries relied on iRepertoire HTBI primers together with Arm-PCR of CDR3 regions. TCRdb fed the multiplex PCR reads into MiXCR, producing one record per CDR3 protein. Altogether 420,000 or so distinct CDR3 sequences are present, around 17% being singletons, with the ten largest covering about 23%. Documented time point: newly diagnosed GD, antithyroid drugs for less than 3 months. Extracted RNA from PBMCs served as the source of the TCR library. This clonotype was counted many times. Its specificity is not known. General observations from the study: Under persistent disease, TRBV28, TRBJ1-2 and TRBJ2-5 were used preferentially. It is possible that accuracy was reduced by the small size of the sample.

A further study also used this sample, focusing on T cells in Graves' hyperthyroidism and ophthalmopathy. Per that study: Blood shared most expanded thyroid clonotypes above 0.001. The authors' 13 V-J model separated ophthalmopathy from stable hyperthyroidism.

This specimen consisted of peripheral blood mononuclear cells (PBMCs), obtained at new diagnosis, from a patient treated with antithyroid drugs. This rearrangement joins TRBV6-1 to TRBJ2-7, with 7 nucleotides matching TRBD1. This TCR came from a woman aged 18-35 years with Graves disease. DNA for the CDR3: TGTGCCAGCAGTCCATCAATTACTCTACGACAGGGCTACGAGCAGTACTTC. Protein: CASSPSITLRQGYEQYF.